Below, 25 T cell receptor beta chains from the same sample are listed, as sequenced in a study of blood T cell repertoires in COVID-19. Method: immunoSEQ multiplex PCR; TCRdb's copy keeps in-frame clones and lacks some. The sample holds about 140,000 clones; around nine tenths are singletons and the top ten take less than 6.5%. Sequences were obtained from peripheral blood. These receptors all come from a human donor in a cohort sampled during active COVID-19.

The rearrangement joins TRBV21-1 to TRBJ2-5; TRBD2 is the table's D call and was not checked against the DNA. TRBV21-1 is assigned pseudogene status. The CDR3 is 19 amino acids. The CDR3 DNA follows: TGTGCCAGCAGCAAAATTAGACGGCCGACTAGCGGGAGGGAAGAGACCCAGTACTTC. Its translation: CASSKIRRPTSGREETQYF.

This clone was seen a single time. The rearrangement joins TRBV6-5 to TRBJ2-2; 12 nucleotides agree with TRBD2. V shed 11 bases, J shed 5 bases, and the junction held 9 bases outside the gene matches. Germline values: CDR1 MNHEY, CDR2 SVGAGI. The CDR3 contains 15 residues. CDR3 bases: TGTGCCGGAAAGACTAGCGGGAGAGAGACCGGGGAGCTGTTTTTT. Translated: CAGKTSGRETGELFF.

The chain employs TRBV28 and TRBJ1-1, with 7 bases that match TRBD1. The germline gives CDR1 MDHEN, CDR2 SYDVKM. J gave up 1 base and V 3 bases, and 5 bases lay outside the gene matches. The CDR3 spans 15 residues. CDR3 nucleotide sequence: TGTGCCAGCAGTTTTCAGACAGGGCCGAACACTGAAGCTTTCTTT. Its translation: CASSFQTGPNTEAFF.

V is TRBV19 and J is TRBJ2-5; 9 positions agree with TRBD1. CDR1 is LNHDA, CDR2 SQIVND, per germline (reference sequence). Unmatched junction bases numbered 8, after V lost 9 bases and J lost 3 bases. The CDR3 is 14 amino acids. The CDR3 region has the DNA TGTGCCAGCAGCCGGGACAGGGAAAAAGAGACCCAGTACTTC. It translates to CASSRDREKETQYF.

The chain's CDR3 is CASSLGQNTEAFF. In DNA, the CDR3 is TGTGCCAGCAGCTTAGGGCAGAACACTGAAGCTTTCTTT. This chain joins TRBV11-3 and TRBJ1-1; D is uncertain. V lost 1 base to trimming and J lost 1 base, with 4 bases between them. The CDR3 loop spans 13 amino acids. In germline, CDR1 is SGHNT, CDR2 YENEEA.

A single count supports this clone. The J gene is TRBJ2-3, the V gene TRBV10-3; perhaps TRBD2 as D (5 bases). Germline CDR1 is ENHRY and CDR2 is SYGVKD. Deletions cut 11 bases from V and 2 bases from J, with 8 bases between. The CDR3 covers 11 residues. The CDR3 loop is CAAGHTDTQYF. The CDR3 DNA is TGTGCCGCGGGCCACACAGATACGCAGTATTTT.

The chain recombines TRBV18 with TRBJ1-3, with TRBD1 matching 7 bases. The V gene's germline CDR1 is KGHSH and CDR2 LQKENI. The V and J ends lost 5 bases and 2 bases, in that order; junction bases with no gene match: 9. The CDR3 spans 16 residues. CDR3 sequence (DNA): TGTGCCAGCTCAGCCGCACAGGGGCGGACTGGAAACACCATATATTTT. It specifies CASSAAQGRTGNTIYF.

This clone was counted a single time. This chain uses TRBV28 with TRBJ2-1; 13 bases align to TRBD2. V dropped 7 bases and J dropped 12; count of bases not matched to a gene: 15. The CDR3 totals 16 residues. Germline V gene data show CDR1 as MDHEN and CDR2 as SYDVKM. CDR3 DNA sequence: TGTGCCAGCACCGAAGGGGGACTAGCGGGAAGAGGTCGGCAGTTCTTC. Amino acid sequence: CASTEGGLAGRGRQFF.

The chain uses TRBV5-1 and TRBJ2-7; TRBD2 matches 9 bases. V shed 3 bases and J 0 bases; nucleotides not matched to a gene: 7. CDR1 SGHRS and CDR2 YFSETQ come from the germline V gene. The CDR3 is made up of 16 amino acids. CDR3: CASSSSRLADSYEQYF. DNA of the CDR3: TGCGCCAGCAGCTCATCTCGACTAGCGGACTCCTACGAGCAGTACTTC.

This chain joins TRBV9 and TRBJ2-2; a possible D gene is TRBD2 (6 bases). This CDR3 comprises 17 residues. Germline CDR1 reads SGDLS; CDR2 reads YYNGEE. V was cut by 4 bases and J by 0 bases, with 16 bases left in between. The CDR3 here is CASSSPEGTPNTGELFF. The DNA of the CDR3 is TGTGCCAGCAGCTCCCCGGAGGGGACCCCGAACACCGGGGAGCTGTTTTTT.

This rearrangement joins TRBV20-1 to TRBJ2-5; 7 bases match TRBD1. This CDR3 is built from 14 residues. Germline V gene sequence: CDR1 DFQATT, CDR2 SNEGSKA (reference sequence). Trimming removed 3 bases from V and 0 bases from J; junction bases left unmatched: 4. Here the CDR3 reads CSASKGQYQETQYF. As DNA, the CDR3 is TGCAGTGCTAGTAAGGGACAGTACCAAGAGACCCAGTACTTC.

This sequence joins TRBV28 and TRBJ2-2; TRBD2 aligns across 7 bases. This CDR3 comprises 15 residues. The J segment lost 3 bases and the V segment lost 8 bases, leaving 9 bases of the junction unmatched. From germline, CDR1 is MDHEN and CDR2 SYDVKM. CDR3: CASFGRAAYTGELFF. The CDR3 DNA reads TGTGCCAGCTTTGGGAGGGCCGCATACACCGGGGAGCTGTTTTTT.

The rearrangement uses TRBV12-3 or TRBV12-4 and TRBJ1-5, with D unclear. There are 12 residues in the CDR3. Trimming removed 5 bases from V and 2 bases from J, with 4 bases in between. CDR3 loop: CASSPGNQPQHF. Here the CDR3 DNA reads TGTGCCAGCAGTCCGGGCAATCAGCCCCAGCATTTT.

CDR3 DNA sequence: TGTGCCAGCAGCCTAGTCGGCCCAGCGGACCACGAGCAGTACTTC. Translated, it gives CASSLVGPADHEQYF. V gene TRBV7-3 combines with J gene TRBJ2-7, with a weak D call TRBD2 (5 bases). This CDR3 has 15 residues. Germline CDR1 SGHTA, CDR2 FQGTGA. Trimming left V 5 bases short and J 5 bases short, with 19 bases between.

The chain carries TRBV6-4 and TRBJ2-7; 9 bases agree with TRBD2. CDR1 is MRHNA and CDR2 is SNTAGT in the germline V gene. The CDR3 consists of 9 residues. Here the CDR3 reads CASGGEQYF. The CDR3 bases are TGTGCGAGCGGGGGGGAGCAGTACTTC.

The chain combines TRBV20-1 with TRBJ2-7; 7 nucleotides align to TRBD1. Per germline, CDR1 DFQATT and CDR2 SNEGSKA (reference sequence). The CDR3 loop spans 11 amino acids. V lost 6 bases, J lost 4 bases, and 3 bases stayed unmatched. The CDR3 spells CSAGGRYEQYF. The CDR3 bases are TGCAGTGCAGGGGGCAGGTACGAGCAGTACTTC.

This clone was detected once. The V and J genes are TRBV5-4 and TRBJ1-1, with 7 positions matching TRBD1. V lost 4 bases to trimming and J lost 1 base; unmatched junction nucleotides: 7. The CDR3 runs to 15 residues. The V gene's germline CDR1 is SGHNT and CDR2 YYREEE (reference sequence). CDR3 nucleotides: TGTGCCAGCAGCCCTAGAGGGGGCCCGAACACTGAAGCTTTCTTT. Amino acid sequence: CASSPRGGPNTEAFF.

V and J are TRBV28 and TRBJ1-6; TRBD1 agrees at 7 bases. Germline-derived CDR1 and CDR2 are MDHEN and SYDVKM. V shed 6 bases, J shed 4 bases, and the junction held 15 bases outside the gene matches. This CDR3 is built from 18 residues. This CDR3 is CASSPLQIQGTYNSPLHF. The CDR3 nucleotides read TGTGCCAGCAGCCCCCTTCAAATACAGGGGACTTATAATTCACCCCTCCACTTT.

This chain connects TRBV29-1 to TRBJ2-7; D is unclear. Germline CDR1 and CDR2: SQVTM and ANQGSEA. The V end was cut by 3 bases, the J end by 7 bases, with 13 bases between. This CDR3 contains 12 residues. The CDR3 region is CSVDLRVGEQYF. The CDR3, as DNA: TGCAGCGTTGACCTTCGGGTTGGGGAGCAGTACTTC.

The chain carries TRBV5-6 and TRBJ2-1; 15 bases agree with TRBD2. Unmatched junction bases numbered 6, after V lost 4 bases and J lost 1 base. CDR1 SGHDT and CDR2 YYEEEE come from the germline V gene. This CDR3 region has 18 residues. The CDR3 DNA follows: TGTGCCAGCAGCCCTAGGACTAGCGGGAGGGCTTCCTACAATGAGCAGTTCTTC. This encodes CASSPRTSGRASYNEQFF.

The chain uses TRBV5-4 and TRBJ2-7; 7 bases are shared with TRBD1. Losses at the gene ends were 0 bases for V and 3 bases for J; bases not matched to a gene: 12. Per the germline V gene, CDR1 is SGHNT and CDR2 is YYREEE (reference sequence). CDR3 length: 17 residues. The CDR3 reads CASSLVVPGQANYEQYF. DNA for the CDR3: TGTGCCAGCAGCTTGGTAGTGCCCGGACAGGCGAACTACGAGCAGTACTTC.

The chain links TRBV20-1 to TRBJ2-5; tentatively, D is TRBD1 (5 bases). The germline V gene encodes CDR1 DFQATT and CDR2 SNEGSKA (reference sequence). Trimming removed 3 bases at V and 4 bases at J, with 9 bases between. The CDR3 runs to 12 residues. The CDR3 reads CSASRGRETQYF. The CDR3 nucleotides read TGCAGTGCTAGTAGGGGCCGAGAGACCCAGTACTTC.

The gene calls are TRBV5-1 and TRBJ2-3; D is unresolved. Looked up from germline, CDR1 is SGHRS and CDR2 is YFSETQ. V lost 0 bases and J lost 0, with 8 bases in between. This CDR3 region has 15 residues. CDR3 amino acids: CASSLEGGSTDTQYF. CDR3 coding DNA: TGCGCCAGCAGCTTGGAAGGCGGCAGCACAGATACGCAGTATTTT.

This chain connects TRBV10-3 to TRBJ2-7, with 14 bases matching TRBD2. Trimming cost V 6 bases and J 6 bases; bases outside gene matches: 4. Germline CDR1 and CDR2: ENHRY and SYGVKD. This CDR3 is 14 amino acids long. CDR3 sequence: CAIRTSGGASEQYF. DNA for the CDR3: TGTGCCATCAGGACTAGCGGGGGGGCCTCCGAGCAGTACTTC.

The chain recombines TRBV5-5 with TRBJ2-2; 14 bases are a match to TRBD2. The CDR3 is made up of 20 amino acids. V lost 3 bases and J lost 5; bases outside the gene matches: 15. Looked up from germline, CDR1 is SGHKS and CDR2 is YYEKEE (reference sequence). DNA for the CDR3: TGTGCCAGCAGCTCTCGAGGACTAGCGGGAGGTCAGGTGTGGACCGGGGAGCTGTTTTTT. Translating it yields CASSSRGLAGGQVWTGELFF.